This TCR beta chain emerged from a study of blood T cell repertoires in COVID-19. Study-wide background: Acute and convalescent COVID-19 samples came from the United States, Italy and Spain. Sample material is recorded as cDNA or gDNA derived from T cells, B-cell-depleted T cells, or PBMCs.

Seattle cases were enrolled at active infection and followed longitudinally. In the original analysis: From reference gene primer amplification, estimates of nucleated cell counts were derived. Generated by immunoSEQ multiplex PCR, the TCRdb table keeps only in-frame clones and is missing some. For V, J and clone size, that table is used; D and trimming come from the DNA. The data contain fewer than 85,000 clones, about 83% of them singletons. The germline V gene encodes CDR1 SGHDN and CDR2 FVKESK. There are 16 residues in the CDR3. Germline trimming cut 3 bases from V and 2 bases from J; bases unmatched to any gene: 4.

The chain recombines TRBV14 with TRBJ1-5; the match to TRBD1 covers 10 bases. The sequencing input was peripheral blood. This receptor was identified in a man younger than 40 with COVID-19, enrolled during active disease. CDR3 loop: CASSQAGTGGNQPQHF. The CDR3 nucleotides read TGTGCCAGCAGCCAGGCCGGGACAGGGGGCAATCAGCCCCAGCATTTT.